This TCR beta chain was sequenced during a study of human T cells and chemical hapten exposure (dated by TCRdb to the early 2020s). In the study overall: For sensitization, 2% DPC in acetone was applied to a roughly 2 cm by roughly 2 cm area of upper inner arm skin. Patient blood was sampled pre-sensitization (week 0) and at 2, 6 and about 24 weeks after DPC sensitization. Patch testing on the upper back used Finn chambers containing 0.01% DPC, with scoring done after 6 days according to International Contact Dermatitis Research Group standards. Weekly therapeutic DPC doses were additionally applied to the scalp of patients throughout the roughly 23-week study period. For TCR sequencing, blood came from 25 to 35 alopecia patients at anywhere from one to four time points (pre-sensitization, 2, 6 and 24 weeks). Peripheral blood TCR repertoire changes were tracked in vivo in alopecia patients during primary and secondary sensitization to the hapten diphenylcyclopropenone (DPC). The patient cohort, mostly female, included alopecia areata with under or over 50% scalp involvement, alopecia totalis and alopecia universalis. The libraries were sequenced as a pool, and the TCR yield per sample differed mostly because of small variations in library volumes within the pool.

Overall results and qualifications from the work: Significantly more large CDR3 similarity clusters were formed by expanded TCRs than by pre-sensitization or healthy control sets, consistent with antigen-driven responses. A positive correlation was found between the number of PT1 expanded TCRs and patch test score, with significance reached at thresholds 8, 16 and 32 but not 4. Repeated subsampling changed both the strength of the expansion versus patch-test correlation and the threshold at which the correlation became significant. No change with DPC sensitization was found in the number of TCRs above 1 in 1000 frequency, and no evidence of global repertoire structure alterations was found. Because every patient had alopecia, a presumed autoimmune disease, the patients' immune response might differ from that of healthy individuals.

The method behind the library was RACE. The reads were generated on a NextSeq 500. Library preparation attached unique molecular identifiers to individual cDNA molecules for quantitative, reproducible TCR counting. Both TCR alpha and TCR beta chains were sequenced from each blood RNA sample. On the authors' methods: Samples had a median of approximately 96,000 TCRs, with a range from 23,224 to 690,600. V, J and CDR3 annotation of the TCR reads was carried out using the Decombinator software suite. Every sample was subsampled to the same number of TCRs (28,000) for the PS versus PT1 abundance plots. Expanded TCRs were defined as absent before sensitization and observed at least eight times at the 2-week time point. TCRdb cleaned the public reads at Q25 with fastp, built clones with MiXCR and kept in-frame beta chains. Rows with one shared CDR3 protein collapse into an entry with the most common genes and DNA. TCRdb, rather than the study authors, made the V and J calls. This sample is represented by about 100,000 distinct CDR3 sequences; around 10% of them were singletons. Together, the top ten hold under 4.5% of the sample.

Taken from cysteine to phenylalanine, the CDR3 has 13 residues. The only DNA kept is the CDR3, 39 bases in frame from the first base. From the germline V gene, CDR1 is SNHLY and CDR2 is FYNNEI. Here V drops 8 bases and J drops 2 bases, and the junction holds 3 bases not matched to any gene. Of note for this clonotype: Its antigen is not yet known. One base away there is no much larger clone; base qualities are not given.

The intended sense of this specimen's time point label: patch test 1, 2 weeks after DPC sensitization. The intended sense of this specimen's treatment or condition label: therapeutic diphenylcyclopropenone sensitization with weekly scalp DPC. Blood at each patch-test visit was drawn before the patch test was applied. To be eligible, patients had to be aged 18 to 70, diagnosed with alopecia and judged suitable for DPC therapy, while pregnant patients were excluded. Total RNA was extracted from unfractionated whole blood collected in Tempus Blood RNA tubes. The chain joins TRBV2 to TRBJ2-1, and 7 bases in between align with TRBD2. The sequence derives from a woman between 40 and 50 years old with alopecia areata. Some clones in this sample may be carry-over from other donors' samples. The sample was whole blood, taken in connection with sensitization to the hapten diphenylcyclopropenone (DPC). CDR3 sequence: CASALAAYNEQFF. The nucleotides read TGTGCCAGCGCCCTAGCGGCCTACAATGAGCAGTTCTTC.